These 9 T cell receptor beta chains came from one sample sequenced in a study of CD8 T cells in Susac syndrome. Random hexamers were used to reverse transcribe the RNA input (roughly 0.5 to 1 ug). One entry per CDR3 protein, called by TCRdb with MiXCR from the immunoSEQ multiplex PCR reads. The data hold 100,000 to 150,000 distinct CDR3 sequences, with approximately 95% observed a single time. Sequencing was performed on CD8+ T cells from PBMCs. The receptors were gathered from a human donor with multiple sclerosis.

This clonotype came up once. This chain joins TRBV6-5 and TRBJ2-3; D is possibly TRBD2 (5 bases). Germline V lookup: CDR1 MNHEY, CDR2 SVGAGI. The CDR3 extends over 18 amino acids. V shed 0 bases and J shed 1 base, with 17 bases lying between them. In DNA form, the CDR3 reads TGTGCCAGCAGTTACTCGATAGGTTCTCTAGCTGGCACAGATACGCAGTATTTT. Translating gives CASSYSIGSLAGTDTQYF.

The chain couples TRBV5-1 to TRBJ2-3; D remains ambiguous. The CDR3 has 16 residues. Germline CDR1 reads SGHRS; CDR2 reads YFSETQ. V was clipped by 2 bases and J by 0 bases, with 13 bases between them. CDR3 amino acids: CASSFGSSTSTDTQYF. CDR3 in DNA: TGCGCCAGCAGCTTCGGTAGCAGCACTAGCACAGATACGCAGTATTTT.

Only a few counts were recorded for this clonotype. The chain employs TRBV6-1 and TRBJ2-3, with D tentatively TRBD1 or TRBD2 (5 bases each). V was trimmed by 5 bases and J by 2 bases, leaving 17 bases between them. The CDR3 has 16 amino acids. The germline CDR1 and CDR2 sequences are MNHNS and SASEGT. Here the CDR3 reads CASSTGRNSFTDTQYF. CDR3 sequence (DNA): TGTGCCAGCAGTACGGGACGGAACAGTTTCACAGATACGCAGTATTTT.

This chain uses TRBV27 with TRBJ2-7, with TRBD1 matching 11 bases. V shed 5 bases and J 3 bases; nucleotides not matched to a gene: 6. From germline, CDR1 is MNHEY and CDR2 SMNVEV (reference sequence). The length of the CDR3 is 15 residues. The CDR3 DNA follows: TGTGCCAGCAGTCCCCGGACAGGGGGCATCTACGAGCAGTACGTC. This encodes CASSPRTGGIYEQYV.

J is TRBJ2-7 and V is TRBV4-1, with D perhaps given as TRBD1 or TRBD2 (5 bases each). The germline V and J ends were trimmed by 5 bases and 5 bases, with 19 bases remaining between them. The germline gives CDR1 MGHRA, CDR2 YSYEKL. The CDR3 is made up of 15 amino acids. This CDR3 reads CASSKVGGGKHEQYF. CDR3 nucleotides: TGCGCCAGCAGCAAAGTTGGTGGGGGTAAGCACGAGCAGTACTTC.

For the CDR3, the DNA is TGCGCCAGCAGTATATGGACTAGCGGGGGTGAGTCAGATACGCAGTATTTT. Translating gives CASSIWTSGGESDTQYF. The chain uses TRBV4-1 and TRBJ2-3, with 13 bases aligning to TRBD2. V dropped 6 bases and J dropped 4; count of bases not matched to a gene: 10. This CDR3 region has 17 residues. Germline CDR1 reads MGHRA; CDR2 reads YSYEKL.

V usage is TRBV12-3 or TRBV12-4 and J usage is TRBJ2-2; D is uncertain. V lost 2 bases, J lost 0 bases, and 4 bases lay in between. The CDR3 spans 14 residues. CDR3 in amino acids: CASSLSANTGELFF. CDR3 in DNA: TGTGCCAGCAGTTTATCCGCGAACACCGGGGAGCTGTTTTTT.

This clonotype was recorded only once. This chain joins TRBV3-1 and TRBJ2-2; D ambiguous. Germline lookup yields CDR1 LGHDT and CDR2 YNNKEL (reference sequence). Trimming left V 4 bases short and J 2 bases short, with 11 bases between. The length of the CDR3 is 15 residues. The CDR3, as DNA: TGTGCCAGCAGCCCCGAGGACCGTAACACCGGGGAGCTGTTTTTT. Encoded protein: CASSPEDRNTGELFF.

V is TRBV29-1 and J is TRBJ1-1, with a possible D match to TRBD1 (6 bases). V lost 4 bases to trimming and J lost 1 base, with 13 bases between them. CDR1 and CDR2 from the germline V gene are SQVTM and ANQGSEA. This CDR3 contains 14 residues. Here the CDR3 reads CSVGRGHRNTEAFF. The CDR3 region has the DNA TGCAGCGTTGGACGGGGACACCGGAACACTGAAGCTTTCTTT.